These 18 T cell receptor beta chains came from one sample sequenced in a study of blood T cell repertoires in COVID-19. Using immunoSEQ multiplex PCR, the repertoire was profiled, and TCRdb retains in-frame clones only, with some absent. This sample has about 41,000 clones, with roughly 87% found just once. The sequencing input was peripheral blood. These receptors were obtained from a man aged 55-75 years with acute or convalescent COVID-19.

The rearrangement links TRBV14 to TRBJ1-1; D may be TRBD1 (6 bases). The germline V and J ends were trimmed by 3 bases and 6 bases, with 17 bases remaining between them. The CDR3 has 15 amino acids. Germline assignment: CDR1 SGHDN and CDR2 FVKESK. The CDR3 region is CASSQRTAHPPEAFF. In nucleotides, the CDR3 is TGTGCCAGCAGCCAGAGGACAGCCCATCCTCCTGAAGCTTTCTTT.

Sample share makes this clone medium-sized. This chain joins TRBV20-1 and TRBJ1-5, with D perhaps TRBD1 (6 bases). The V gene's germline CDR1 is DFQATT and CDR2 SNEGSKA (reference sequence). The CDR3 is 16 amino acids. Trimming pared 3 bases from V and 0 bases from J, leaving 15 bases between. Here the CDR3 reads CSASLGGQYSNQPQHF. DNA of the CDR3: TGCAGTGCTAGTCTAGGGGGTCAATATAGCAATCAGCCCCAGCATTTT.

This clone came up once. Here the CDR3 reads CASKQGANTGELFF. The DNA of the CDR3 is TGTGCCAGCAAGCAGGGGGCTAACACCGGGGAGCTGTTTTTT. This sequence joins TRBV10-3 and TRBJ2-2; 8 bases are a match to TRBD1. V dropped 10 bases and J dropped 2; count of bases not matched to a gene: 6. CDR3 size: 14 residues. CDR1 is ENHRY and CDR2 is SYGVKD in the germline V gene.

The gene calls are TRBV3-1 (or the pseudogene TRBV3-2) and TRBJ1-2, with TRBD1 matching over 8 bases. Trimming removed 1 base from V and 5 bases from J; junction bases left unmatched: 9. The CDR3 sequence is 16 residues long. Germline V gene data show CDR1 as LGHDT and CDR2 as YNNKEL (reference sequence). CDR3 sequence reads: CASSQGGMQGAYGYTF. The DNA of the CDR3 is TGTGCCAGCAGCCAAGGCGGGATGCAGGGGGCTTATGGCTACACCTTC.

CDR3 residues: CASSLGGQGSYEQYF. Written as DNA, the CDR3 is TGTGCCAGCAGCTTGGGAGGACAGGGATCCTACGAGCAGTACTTC. V gene TRBV5-4 combines with J gene TRBJ2-7; 8 bases are a match to TRBD1. Germline CDR1 reads SGHNT; CDR2 reads YYREEE (reference sequence). The junction had 3 bases not matched to a gene; V was cut back by 0 bases and J by 1 base. There are 15 residues in the CDR3.

This clone was seen only once. The chain couples TRBV27 to TRBJ1-5; TRBD1 aligns across 9 bases. The CDR3 is 13 residues long. The J segment lost 6 bases and the V segment lost 4 bases, leaving 1 base of the junction unmatched. Germline CDR1 MNHEY, CDR2 SMNVEV (reference sequence). CDR3 nucleotide sequence: TGTGCCAGCAGTTGGACAGGGGTTCAGCCCCAGCATTTT. Translation: CASSWTGVQPQHF.

The rearrangement joins TRBV7-8 to TRBJ1-2; 8 bases fit TRBD1. CDR3 length equals 14 residues. Per germline, CDR1 SGHVS and CDR2 FQNEAQ. V lost 5 bases, J lost 3 bases, and 5 bases stayed unmatched. The CDR3 loop is CASSAGQGDYGYTF. The CDR3 DNA sequence: TGTGCCAGCAGCGCAGGACAGGGCGACTATGGCTACACCTTC.

J is TRBJ1-2 and V is TRBV5-8, with TRBD1 matching over 8 bases. The CDR3 is 13 amino acids. The germline gives CDR1 SGHTS, CDR2 YDEGEE. V was clipped by 4 bases and J by 8 bases; unmatched bases: 7. The CDR3 nucleotides read TGTGCCAGCAGCCCGACAGGGGTGGGAGGCTACACCTTC. Translating gives CASSPTGVGGYTF.

The chain combines TRBV10-3 with TRBJ1-4, with 7 bases aligning to TRBD1. The V gene end was trimmed by 5 bases and the J gene end by 0 bases; junction bases not matched to a gene: 6. Germline V gene lookup returns CDR1 ENHRY and CDR2 SYGVKD. The CDR3 is made up of 16 amino acids. The CDR3 bases are TGTGCCATCAGTTCTACTACAGGGGCAACTAATGAAAAACTGTTTTTT. Translated: CAISSTTGATNEKLFF.

The chain couples TRBV7-8 to TRBJ2-7, with 9 positions matching TRBD2. The CDR3 contains 13 residues. V shed 6 bases and J 2 bases; nucleotides not matched to a gene: 2. CDR1 and CDR2 (germline): SGHVS, FQNEAQ. The CDR3 DNA sequence: TGTGCCAGCAGAGCGGGGGGAGCCTACGAGCAGTACTTC. It specifies CASRAGGAYEQYF.

This rearrangement joins TRBV11-2 to TRBJ1-4; 9 nucleotides agree with TRBD1. This CDR3 is 17 amino acids long. J was trimmed by 5 bases and V by 3 bases; bases with no gene match: 10. Germline-derived CDR1 and CDR2 are SGHAT and FQNNGV. CDR3 protein: CASSLGQGQGLNEKLFF. Here the CDR3 DNA reads TGTGCCAGCAGCTTGGGCCAGGGACAGGGCCTAAATGAAAAACTGTTTTTT.

The rearrangement joins TRBV7-2 to TRBJ2-7, with 7 bases identical to TRBD1. The CDR3 consists of 14 residues. Losses at the gene ends were 2 bases for V and 3 bases for J; bases not matched to a gene: 4. Per germline, CDR1 SGHTA and CDR2 FQGNSA. The CDR3 loop reads CASSLTGASYEQYF. For the CDR3, the DNA is TGTGCCAGCAGCTTAACAGGGGCTAGCTACGAGCAGTACTTC.

The chain uses TRBV6-5 and TRBJ1-1; D may be TRBD1 (6 bases). CDR3 length equals 14 residues. Trimming stripped 4 bases from V and 9 bases from J, with 18 bases between. Germline V gives CDR1 MNHEY, CDR2 SVGAGI. The CDR3, as DNA: TGTGCCAGCAGTTCCCGGGACACCGTATCGAAAGCTTTCTTT. Translated: CASSSRDTVSKAFF.

V is TRBV5-1 and J is TRBJ1-1; maybe TRBD1 (5 bases). V was trimmed by 6 bases and J by 3 bases, leaving 15 bases between them. CDR3 length: 14 amino acids. Germline CDR1 is SGHRS and CDR2 is YFSETQ. The CDR3 spells CASNQRGGDTEAFF. The CDR3 nucleotides are TGCGCCAGCAACCAGCGGGGAGGGGACACTGAAGCTTTCTTT.

The rearrangement links TRBV4-2 to TRBJ2-5; a possible D gene is TRBD2 (5 bases). The V gene lost 1 base and the J gene lost 4 bases, with 19 bases spanning the gap. The CDR3 is made up of 17 amino acids. Per the germline V gene, CDR1 is LGHNA and CDR2 is YNFKEQ. The DNA of the CDR3 is TGTGCCAGCAGCCAAGCCGTCACGGGGAGACGGGGAGAGACCCAGTACTTC. Amino acid sequence: CASSQAVTGRRGETQYF.

The chain combines TRBV19 with TRBJ1-6; no definite D call. CDR1 is LNHDA and CDR2 is SQIVND in the germline V gene (reference sequence). The V and J ends lost 7 bases and 11 bases respectively, with 18 bases between them. CDR3 size: 14 residues. The CDR3 here is CASNSGGNGAPLHF. CDR3 sequence (DNA): TGTGCCAGTAATTCGGGAGGGAATGGGGCACCCCTCCACTTT.

V and J are TRBV5-6 and TRBJ2-7; D perhaps matches TRBD2 (5 bases). Trimming took off 4 bases at V and 7 bases at J, with 18 bases between the two ends. Germline CDR1 and CDR2: SGHDT and YYEEEE. The CDR3 has 14 residues. The CDR3: CASSPGWGEREQYF. The CDR3, as DNA: TGTGCCAGCAGCCCTGGGTGGGGAGAGCGGGAGCAGTACTTC.

The chain is built from TRBV28 and TRBJ1-3; maybe TRBD1 (5 bases). V shed 6 bases and J shed 4 bases, with 16 bases lying between them. This CDR3 is 15 amino acids long. Germline CDR1 and CDR2: MDHEN and SYDVKM. The DNA for the CDR3 is TGTGCCAGCAGCCCCCCGGGGGGTACGGGAAACACCATATATTTT. Translation gives CASSPPGGTGNTIYF.